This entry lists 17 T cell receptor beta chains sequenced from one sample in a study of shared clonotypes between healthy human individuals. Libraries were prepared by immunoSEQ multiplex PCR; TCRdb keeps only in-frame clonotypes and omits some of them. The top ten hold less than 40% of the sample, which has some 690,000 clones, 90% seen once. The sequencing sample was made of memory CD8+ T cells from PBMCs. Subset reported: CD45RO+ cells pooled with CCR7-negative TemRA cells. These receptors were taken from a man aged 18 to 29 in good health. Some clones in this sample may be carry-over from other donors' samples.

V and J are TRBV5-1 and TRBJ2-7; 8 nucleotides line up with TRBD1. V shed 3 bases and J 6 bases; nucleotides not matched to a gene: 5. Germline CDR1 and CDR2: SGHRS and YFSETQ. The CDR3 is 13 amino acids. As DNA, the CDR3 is TGCGCCAGCAGCTGGACAGGGTCGAGCGAGCAGTACTTC. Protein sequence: CASSWTGSSEQYF.

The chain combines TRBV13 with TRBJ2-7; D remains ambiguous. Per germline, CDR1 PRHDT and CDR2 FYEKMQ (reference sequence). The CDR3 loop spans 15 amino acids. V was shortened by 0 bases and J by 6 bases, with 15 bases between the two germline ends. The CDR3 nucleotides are TGTGCCAGCAGCTTAGGCCGTCAGGAACTAAGCGAGCAGTACTTC. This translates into CASSLGRQELSEQYF. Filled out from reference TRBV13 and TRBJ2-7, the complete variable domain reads AAGVIQSPRHLIKEKRETATLKCYPIPRHDTVYWYQQGPGQDPQFLISFYEKMQSDKGSIPDRFSAQQFSDYHSELNMSSLELGDSALYFCASSLGRQELSEQYFGPGTRLTVT.

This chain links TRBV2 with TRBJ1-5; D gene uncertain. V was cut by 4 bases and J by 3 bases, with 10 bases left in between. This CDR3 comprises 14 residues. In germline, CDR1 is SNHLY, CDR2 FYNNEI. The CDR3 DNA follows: TGTGCCAGCAGTGGGACGGCAGACAATCAGCCCCAGCATTTT. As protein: CASSGTADNQPQHF.

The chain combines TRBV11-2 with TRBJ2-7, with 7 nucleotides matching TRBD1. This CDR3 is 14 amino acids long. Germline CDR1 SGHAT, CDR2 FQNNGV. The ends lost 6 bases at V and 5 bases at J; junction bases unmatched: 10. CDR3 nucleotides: TGTGCCAGCAGTTTCGACAGGGTCGGCGACGAGCAGTACTTC. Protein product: CASSFDRVGDEQYF.

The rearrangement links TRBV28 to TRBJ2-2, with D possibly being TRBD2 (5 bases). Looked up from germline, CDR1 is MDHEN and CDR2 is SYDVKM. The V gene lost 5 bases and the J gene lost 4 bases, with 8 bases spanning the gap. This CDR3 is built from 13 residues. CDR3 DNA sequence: TGTGCCAGCAGTGGGGAGCCCACCGGGGAGCTGTTTTTT. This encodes CASSGEPTGELFF.

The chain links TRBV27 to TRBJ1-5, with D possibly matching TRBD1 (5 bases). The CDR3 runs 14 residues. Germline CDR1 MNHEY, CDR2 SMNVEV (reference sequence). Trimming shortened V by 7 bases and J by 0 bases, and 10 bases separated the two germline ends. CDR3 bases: TGTGCCAGCATGGGGGTTCATAGCAATCAGCCCCAGCATTTT. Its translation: CASMGVHSNQPQHF.

The CDR3 coding sequence is TGTGCCAGCAGTCAAACAGGGGTTAGGGAGACCCAGTACTTC. This encodes CASSQTGVRETQYF. This rearrangement joins TRBV6-5 to TRBJ2-5, with 7 bases fitting TRBD1. J lost 5 bases, V lost 5 bases, and 8 bases had no gene match. The germline CDR1 and CDR2 sequences are MNHEY and SVGAGI. CDR3 size: 14 residues.

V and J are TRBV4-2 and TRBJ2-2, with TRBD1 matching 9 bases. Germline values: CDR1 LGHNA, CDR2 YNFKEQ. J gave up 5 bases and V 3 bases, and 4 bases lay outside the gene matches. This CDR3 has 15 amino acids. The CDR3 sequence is CASSQDRGATGELFF. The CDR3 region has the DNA TGTGCCAGCAGCCAGGACAGGGGAGCGACCGGGGAGCTGTTTTTT.

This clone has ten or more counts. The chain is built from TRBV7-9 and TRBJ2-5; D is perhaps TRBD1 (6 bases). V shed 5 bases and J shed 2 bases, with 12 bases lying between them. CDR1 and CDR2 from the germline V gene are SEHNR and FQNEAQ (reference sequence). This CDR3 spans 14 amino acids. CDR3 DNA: TGTGCCAGCAGCCCCAGTAGGGGGCAAGAGACCCAGTACTTC. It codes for CASSPSRGQETQYF.

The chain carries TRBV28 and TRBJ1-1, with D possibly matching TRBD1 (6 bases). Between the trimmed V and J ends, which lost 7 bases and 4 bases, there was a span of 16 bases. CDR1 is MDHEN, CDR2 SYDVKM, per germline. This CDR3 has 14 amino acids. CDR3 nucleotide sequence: TGTGCCAGCACTCTCAGGGGAGGGATCACTGAAGCTTTCTTT. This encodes CASTLRGGITEAFF.

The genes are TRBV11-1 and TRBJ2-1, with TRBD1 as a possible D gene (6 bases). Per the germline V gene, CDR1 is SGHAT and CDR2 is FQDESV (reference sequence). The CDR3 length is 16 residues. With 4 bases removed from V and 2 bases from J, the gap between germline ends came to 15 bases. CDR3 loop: CASSYGQRWAYNEQFF. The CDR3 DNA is TGTGCCAGCAGCTACGGACAGCGATGGGCCTACAATGAGCAGTTCTTC. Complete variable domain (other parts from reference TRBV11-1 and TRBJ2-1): EAEVAQSPRYKITEKSQAVAFWCDPISGHATLYWYRQILGQGPELLVQFQDESVVDDSQLPKDRFSAERLKGVDSTLKIQPAELGDSAMYLCASSYGQRWAYNEQFFGPGTRLTVL.

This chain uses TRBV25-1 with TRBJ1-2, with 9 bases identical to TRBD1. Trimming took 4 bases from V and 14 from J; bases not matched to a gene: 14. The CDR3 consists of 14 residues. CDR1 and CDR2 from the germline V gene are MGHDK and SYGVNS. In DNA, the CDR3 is TGTGCCAGCAGTGTCTCGGGGACAGGGCTAGACCAAACCTTC. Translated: CASSVSGTGLDQTF.

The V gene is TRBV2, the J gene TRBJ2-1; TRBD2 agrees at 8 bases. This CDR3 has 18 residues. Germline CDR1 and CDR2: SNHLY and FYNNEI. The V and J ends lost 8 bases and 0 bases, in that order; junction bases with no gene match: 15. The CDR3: CASDGLAGRLSSYNEQFF. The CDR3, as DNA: TGTGCCAGCGATGGACTAGCAGGGAGGCTGAGCTCCTACAATGAGCAGTTCTTC. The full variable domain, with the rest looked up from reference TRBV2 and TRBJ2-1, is EPEVTQTPSHQVTQMGQEVILRCVPISNHLYFYWYRQILGQKVEFLVSFYNNEISEKSEIFDDQFSVERPDGSNFTLKIRSTKLEDSAMYFCASDGLAGRLSSYNEQFFGPGTRLTVL.

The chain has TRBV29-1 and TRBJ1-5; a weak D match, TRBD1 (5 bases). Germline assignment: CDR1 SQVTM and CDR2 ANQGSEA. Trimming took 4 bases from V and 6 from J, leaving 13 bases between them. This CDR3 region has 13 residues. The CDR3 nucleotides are TGCAGCGTTGGAGGGGACGGGGGTCAGCCCCAGCATTTT. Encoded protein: CSVGGDGGQPQHF.

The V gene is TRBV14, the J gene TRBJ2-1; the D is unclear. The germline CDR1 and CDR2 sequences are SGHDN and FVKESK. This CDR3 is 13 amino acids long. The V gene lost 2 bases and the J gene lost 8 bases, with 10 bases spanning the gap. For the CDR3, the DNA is TGTGCCAGCAGCCAAATCGGCGCCTATGAGCAGTTCTTC. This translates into CASSQIGAYEQFF. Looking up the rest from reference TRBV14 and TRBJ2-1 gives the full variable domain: EAGVTQFPSHSVIEKGQTVTLRCDPISGHDNLYWYRRVMGKEIKFLLHFVKESKQDESGMPNNRFLAERTGGTYSTLKVQPAELEDSGVYFCASSQIGAYEQFFGPGTRLTVL.

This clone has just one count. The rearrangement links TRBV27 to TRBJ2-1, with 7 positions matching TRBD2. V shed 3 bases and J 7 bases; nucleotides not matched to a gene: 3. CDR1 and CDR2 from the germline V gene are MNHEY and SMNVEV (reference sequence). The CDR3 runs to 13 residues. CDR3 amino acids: CASSLEGLNEQFF. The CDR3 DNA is TGTGCCAGCAGTTTGGAGGGACTAAATGAGCAGTTCTTC.

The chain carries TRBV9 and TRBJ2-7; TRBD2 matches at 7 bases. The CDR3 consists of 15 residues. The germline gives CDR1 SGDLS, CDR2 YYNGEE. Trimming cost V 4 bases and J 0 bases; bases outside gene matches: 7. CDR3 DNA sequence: TGTGCCAGCAGCTTTAGCGGGTCTCTCTCCTACGAGCAGTACTTC. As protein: CASSFSGSLSYEQYF.